The T cell receptor beta chain described here comes from a study of blood T cell repertoires in COVID-19. Overall study: From the United States, Italy and Spain came samples of acute and convalescent COVID-19.

CDR1 is SNHLY and CDR2 is FYNNEI in the germline V gene. The CDR3 loop spans 15 amino acids. The V and J ends lost 6 bases and 2 bases respectively, with 14 bases between them. The authors' processing: Estimation of nucleated cell counts relied on the amplification of reference gene primers. The table came from immunoSEQ multiplex PCR; TCRdb's copy has only in-frame clones and leaves some out. V, J and clone size are those of that table, while D and trimming were read from the DNA. Here the sample spans about 93,000 clones, approximately 89% being singletons. The receptor's source is a man aged 50 or older with acute or convalescent COVID-19. Sequenced material: peripheral blood. The chain links TRBV2 to TRBJ1-5; D may be TRBD1 (6 bases). CDR3 bases: TGTGCCAGCAGAACACAGGGTGGGGGCAATCAGCCCCAGCATTTT. This sequence encodes CASRTQGGGNQPQHF.